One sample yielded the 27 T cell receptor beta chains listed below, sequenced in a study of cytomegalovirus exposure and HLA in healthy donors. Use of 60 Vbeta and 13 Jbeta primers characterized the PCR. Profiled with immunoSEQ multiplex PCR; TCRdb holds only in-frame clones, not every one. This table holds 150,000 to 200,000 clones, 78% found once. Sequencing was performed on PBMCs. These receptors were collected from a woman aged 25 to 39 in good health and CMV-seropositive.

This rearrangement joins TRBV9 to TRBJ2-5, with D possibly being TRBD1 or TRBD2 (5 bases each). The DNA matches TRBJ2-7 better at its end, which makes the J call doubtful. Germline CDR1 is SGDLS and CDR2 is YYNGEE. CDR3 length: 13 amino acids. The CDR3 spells CASSVRGDYEQYF. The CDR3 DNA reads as TGTGCCAGCAGCGTAAGAGGGGACTACGAGCAGTACTTC.

In nucleotides, the CDR3 is TGTGCCAGCAGCTTATTCGAGCCCCCAGGGACCCAGTACTTC. Protein: CASSLFEPPGTQYF. The J gene is TRBJ2-5, the V gene TRBV7-6; D is unclear. Germline CDR1 and CDR2: SGHVS and FNYEAQ. This CDR3 spans 14 amino acids. V was shortened by 2 bases and J by 7 bases, with 14 bases between the two germline ends.

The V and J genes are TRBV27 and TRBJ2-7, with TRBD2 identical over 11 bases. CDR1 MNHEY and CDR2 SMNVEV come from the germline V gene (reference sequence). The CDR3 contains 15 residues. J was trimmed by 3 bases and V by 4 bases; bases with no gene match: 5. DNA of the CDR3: TGTGCCAGCAGTTACGGGACTAGCGGTAACTACGAGCAGTACTTC. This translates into CASSYGTSGNYEQYF.

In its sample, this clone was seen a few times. The CDR3 region is CASRTGWEQFF. DNA for the CDR3: TGTGCCAGCAGGACCGGGTGGGAGCAGTTCTTC. The rearrangement joins TRBV27 to TRBJ2-1; D is ambiguous. The CDR3 runs to 11 residues. CDR1 is MNHEY and CDR2 is SMNVEV in the germline V gene (reference sequence). Trimming took 6 bases from V and 10 from J, leaving 10 bases between them.

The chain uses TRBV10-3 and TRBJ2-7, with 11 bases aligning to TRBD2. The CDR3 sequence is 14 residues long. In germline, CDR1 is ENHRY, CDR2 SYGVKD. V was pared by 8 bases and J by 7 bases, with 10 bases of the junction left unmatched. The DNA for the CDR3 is TGTGCCATCGCTCCTAGCGGGGGGCCCGGTGAGCAGTACTTC. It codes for CAIAPSGGPGEQYF.

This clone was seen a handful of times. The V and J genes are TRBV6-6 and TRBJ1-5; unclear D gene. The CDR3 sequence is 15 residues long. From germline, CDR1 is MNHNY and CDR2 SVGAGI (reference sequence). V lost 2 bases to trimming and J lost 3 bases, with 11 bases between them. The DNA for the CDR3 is TGTGCCAGCAGTTACGATCGGGGTCTCAATCAGCCCCAGCATTTT. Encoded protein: CASSYDRGLNQPQHF.

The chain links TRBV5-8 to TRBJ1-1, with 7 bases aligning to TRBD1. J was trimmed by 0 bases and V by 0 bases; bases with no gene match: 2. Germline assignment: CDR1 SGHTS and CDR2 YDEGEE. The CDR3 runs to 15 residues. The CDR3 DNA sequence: TGTGCCAGCAGCTTGGGAGACAGGGTGAACACTGAAGCTTTCTTT. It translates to CASSLGDRVNTEAFF.

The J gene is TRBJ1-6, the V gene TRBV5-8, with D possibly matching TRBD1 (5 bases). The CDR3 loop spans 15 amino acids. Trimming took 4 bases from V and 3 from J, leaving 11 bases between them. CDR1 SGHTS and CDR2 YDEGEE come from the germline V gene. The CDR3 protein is CASSPSGLYNSPLHF. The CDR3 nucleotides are TGTGCCAGCAGCCCCTCGGGACTCTATAATTCACCCCTCCACTTT.

This chain's CDR3 is CASSHKQGKDEKLFF. CDR3 sequence (DNA): TGTGCCAGCAGTCATAAACAGGGGAAGGACGAAAAACTGTTTTTT. The chain combines TRBV6-5 with TRBJ1-4, with TRBD1 matching 7 bases. The V gene's germline CDR1 is MNHEY and CDR2 SVGAGI. The ends lost 5 bases at V and 8 bases at J; junction bases unmatched: 11. CDR3 length: 15 amino acids.

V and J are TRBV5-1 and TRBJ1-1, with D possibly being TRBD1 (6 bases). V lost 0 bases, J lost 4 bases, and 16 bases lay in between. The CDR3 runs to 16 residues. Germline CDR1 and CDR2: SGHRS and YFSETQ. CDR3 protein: CASSLVGSGVVTEAFF. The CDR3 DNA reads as TGCGCCAGCAGCTTGGTGGGATCAGGGGTCGTCACTGAAGCTTTCTTT. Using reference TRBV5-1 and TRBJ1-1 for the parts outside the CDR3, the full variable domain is KAGVTQTPRYLIKTRGQQVTLSCSPISGHRSVSWYQQTPGQGLQFLFEYFSETQRNKGNFPGRFSGRQFSNSRSEMNVSTLELGDSALYLCASSLVGSGVVTEAFFGQGTRLTVV.

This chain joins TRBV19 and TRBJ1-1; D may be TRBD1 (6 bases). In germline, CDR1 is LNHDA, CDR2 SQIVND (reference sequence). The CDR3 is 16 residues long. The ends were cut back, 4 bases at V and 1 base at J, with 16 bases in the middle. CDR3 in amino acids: CASSSTQGMGNTEAFF. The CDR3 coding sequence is TGTGCCAGTAGTAGCACACAGGGTATGGGGAACACTGAAGCTTTCTTT.

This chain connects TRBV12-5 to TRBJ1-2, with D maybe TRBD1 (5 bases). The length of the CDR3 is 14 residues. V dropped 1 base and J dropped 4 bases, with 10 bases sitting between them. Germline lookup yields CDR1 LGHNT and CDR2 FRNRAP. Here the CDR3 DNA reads TGTGCTAGTGGTTTGGAGACAGATCTCTATGGCTACACCTTC. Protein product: CASGLETDLYGYTF.

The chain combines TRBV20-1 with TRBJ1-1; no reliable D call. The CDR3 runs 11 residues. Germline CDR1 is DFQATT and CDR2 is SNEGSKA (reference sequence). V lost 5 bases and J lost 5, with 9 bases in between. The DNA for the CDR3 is TGCAGTGCTTCATGGCTGACTGAAGCTTTCTTT. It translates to CSASWLTEAFF.

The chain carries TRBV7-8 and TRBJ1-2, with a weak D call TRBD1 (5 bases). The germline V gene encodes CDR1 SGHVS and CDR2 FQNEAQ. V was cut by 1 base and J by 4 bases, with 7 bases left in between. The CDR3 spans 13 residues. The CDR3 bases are TGTGCCAGCAGCTTAGAGGGGATCTATGGCTACACCTTC. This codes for CASSLEGIYGYTF. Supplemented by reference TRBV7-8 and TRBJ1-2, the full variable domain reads GAGVSQSPRYKVAKRGQDVALRCDPISGHVSLFWYQQALGQGPEFLTYFQNEAQLDKSGLPSDRFFAERPEGSVSTLKIQRTQQEDSAVYLCASSLEGIYGYTFGSGTRLTVV.

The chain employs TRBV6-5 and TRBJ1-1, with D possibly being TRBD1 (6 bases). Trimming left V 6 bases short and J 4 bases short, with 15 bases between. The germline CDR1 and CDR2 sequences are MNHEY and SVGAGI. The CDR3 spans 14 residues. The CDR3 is CASSETGIGTEAFF. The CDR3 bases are TGTGCCAGCAGCGAAACAGGGATCGGCACTGAAGCTTTCTTT.

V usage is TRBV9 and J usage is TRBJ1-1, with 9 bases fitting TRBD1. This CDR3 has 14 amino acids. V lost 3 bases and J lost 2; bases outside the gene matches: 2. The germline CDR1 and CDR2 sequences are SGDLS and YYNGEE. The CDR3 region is CASSAGQGNTEAFF. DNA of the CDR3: TGTGCCAGCAGCGCGGGACAGGGTAACACTGAAGCTTTCTTT.

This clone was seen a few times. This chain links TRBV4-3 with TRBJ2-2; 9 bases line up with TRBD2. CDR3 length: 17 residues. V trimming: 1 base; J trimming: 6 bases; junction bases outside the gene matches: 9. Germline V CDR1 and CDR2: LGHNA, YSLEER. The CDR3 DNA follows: TGCGCCAGCAGCCAAGTCCTAGCGGGGTTCGGTGCCGGGGAGCTGTTTTTT. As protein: CASSQVLAGFGAGELFF.

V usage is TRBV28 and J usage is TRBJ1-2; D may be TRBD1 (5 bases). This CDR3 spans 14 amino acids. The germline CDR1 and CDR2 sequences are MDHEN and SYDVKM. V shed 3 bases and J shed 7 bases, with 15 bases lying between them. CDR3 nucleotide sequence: TGTGCCAGCAGTTTCCAGGGAAGGCAGCGTGGCTACACCTTC. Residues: CASSFQGRQRGYTF.

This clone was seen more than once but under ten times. CDR3 nucleotides: TGTGCCAGCAGTTATGCGGGAGGGCCGTTCTACGAGCAGTACTTC. This translates into CASSYAGGPFYEQYF. The chain carries TRBV6-5 and TRBJ2-7, with 9 bases matching TRBD2. Trimming removed 3 bases from V and 3 bases from J; junction bases left unmatched: 6. This CDR3 is built from 15 residues. Germline-derived CDR1 and CDR2 are MNHEY and SVGAGI.

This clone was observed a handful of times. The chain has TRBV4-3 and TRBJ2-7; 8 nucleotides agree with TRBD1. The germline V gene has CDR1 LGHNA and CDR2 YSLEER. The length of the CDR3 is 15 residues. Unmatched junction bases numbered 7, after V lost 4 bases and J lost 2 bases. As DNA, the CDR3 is TGCGCCAGCAGCCTGTCAGGGGGCAAAACCTACGAGCAGTACTTC. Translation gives CASSLSGGKTYEQYF.

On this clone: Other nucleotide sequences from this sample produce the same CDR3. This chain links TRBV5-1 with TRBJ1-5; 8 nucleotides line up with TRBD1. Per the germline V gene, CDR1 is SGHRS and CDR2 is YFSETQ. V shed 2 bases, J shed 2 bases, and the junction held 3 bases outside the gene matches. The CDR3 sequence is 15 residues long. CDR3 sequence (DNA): TGCGCCAGCAGCTTAGACAGGGGCGGCAATCAGCCCCAGCATTTT. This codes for CASSLDRGGNQPQHF.

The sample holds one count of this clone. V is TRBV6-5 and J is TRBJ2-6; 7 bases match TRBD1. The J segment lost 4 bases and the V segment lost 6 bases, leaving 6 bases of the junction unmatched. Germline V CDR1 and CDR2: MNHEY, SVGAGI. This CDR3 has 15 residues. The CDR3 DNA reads TGTGCCAGCAGCCCCGAGGGGGCGGGGGCCAACGTCCTGACTTTC. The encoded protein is CASSPEGAGANVLTF.

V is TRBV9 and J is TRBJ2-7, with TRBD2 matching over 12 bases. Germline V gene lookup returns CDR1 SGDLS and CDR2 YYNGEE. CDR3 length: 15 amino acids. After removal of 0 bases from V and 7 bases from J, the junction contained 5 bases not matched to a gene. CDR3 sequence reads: CASSVGLAGAGEQYF. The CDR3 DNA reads TGTGCCAGCAGCGTAGGACTAGCGGGAGCCGGGGAGCAGTACTTC.

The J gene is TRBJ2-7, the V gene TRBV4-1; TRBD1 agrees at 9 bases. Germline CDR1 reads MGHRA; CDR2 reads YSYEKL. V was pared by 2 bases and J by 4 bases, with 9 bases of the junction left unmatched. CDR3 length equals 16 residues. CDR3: CASSQLTTGTGYEQYF. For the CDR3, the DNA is TGCGCCAGCAGCCAACTTACTACCGGGACAGGGTACGAGCAGTACTTC.

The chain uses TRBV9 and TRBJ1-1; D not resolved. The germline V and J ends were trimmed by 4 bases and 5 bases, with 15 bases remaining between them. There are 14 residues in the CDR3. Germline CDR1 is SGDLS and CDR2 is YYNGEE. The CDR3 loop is CASSTSRLSTEAFF. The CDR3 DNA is TGTGCCAGCAGCACATCTAGACTGTCGACTGAAGCTTTCTTT.

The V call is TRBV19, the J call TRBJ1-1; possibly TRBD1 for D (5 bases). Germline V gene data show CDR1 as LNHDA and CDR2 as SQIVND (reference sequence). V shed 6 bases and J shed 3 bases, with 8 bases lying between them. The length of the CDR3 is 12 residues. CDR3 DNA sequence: TGTGCCAGTAGCAGGGCATACACTGAAGCTTTCTTT. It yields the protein CASSRAYTEAFF.

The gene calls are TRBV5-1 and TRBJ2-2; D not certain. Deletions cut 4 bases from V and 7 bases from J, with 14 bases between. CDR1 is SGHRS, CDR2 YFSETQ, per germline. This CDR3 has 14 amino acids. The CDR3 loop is CASSPNAAVGELFF. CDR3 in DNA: TGCGCCAGCAGCCCAAATGCGGCTGTCGGGGAGCTGTTTTTT.